Listed below are T cell receptor beta chains from one sample, sequenced in a study of long-term antiretroviral therapy in people with HIV. The method was immunoSEQ multiplex PCR; TCRdb's version includes in-frame clones alone and lacks a portion of them. The sample holds roughly 20,000 clones, 88% seen once. The sequencing used unsorted PBMCs, collected 2.3 years after starting antiretroviral therapy. The origin of the receptors is a man aged 55 to 70 with HIV. Each CDR3 is given with its conserved first and last residue. Fields, in order: clone size, J gene, D gene, V gene, CDR3 DNA, CDR3 protein. D genes are given only for firm matches. Clone size is stated in some rows and not others, as once, few, many or a class when expanded.

size: .; J: TRBJ2-2; D: TRBD2; V: TRBV19; DNA: TGTGCCAGTAGTATTGGAGGGAGGGCCCGGGAGCTGTTTTTT; CDR3: CASSIGGRARELFF
size: .; J: TRBJ2-2; D: .; V: TRBV7-7; DNA: TGTGCCAGCAGCTACGACAGGAACACCGGGGAGCTGTTTTTT; CDR3: CASSYDRNTGELFF
size: .; J: TRBJ2-1; D: TRBD1; V: TRBV11-3; DNA: TGTGCCAGCAGCCAAAAGACAGGGGGCGTCTACAATGAGCAGTTCTTC; CDR3: CASSQKTGGVYNEQFF
size: .; J: TRBJ2-3; D: TRBD2; V: TRBV9; DNA: TGTGCCAGCAGCGCCTGGGGCGGGGGGACAGATACGCAGTATTTT; CDR3: CASSAWGGGTDTQYF
size: .; J: TRBJ2-7; D: .; V: TRBV5-1; DNA: TGCGCCAGCAGCCCGACCCCCCTAGGGCTTGGGTCCTACGAGCAGTACTTC; CDR3: CASSPTPLGLGSYEQYF
size: .; J: TRBJ1-5; D: TRBD1; V: TRBV7-2; DNA: TGTGCCAGCAGCTCCGACAGGGGATGGGGGCAGCCCCAGCATTTT; CDR3: CASSSDRGWGQPQHF
size: .; J: TRBJ1-1; D: .; V: TRBV27; DNA: TGTGCCAGCAGAAGGGGGAACACTGAAGCTTTCTTT; CDR3: CASRRGNTEAFF
size: .; J: TRBJ2-5; D: TRBD2; V: TRBV19; DNA: TGTGCCAGTAGGGCCGCGGGAGTGAGGGAGACCCAGTACTTC; CDR3: CASRAAGVRETQYF
size: .; J: TRBJ2-7; D: .; V: TRBV5-1; DNA: TGCGCCAGCAGAGAATGGGGGGGACAGGAGTCCTACGAGCAGTACTTC; CDR3: CASREWGGQESYEQYF
size: .; J: TRBJ2-2; D: TRBD2; V: TRBV28; DNA: TGTGCCAGCACCCCCTCGGGGGGGGACACCGGGGAGCTGTTTTTT; CDR3: CASTPSGGDTGELFF
size: .; J: TRBJ1-2; D: TRBD1; V: TRBV27; DNA: TGTGCCAGCAGTCCTCGACAGGGGGCCTATGGCTACACCTTC; CDR3: CASSPRQGAYGYTF
size: once; J: TRBJ2-1; D: TRBD2; V: TRBV27; DNA: TGTGCCAGCAGTACCCCTAGCGGGACGGGCTCCTACAATGAGCAGTTCTTC; CDR3: CASSTPSGTGSYNEQFF
size: .; J: TRBJ2-7; D: TRBD2; V: TRBV19; DNA: TGTGCCAGTAGTGATTCAGGGAGGGACTACGAGCAGTACTTC; CDR3: CASSDSGRDYEQYF
size: once; J: TRBJ2-3; D: .; V: TRBV10-1; DNA: TGCGCCAGCAGTGCGGCTCACAAAAGAGATACGCAGTATTTT; CDR3: CASSAAHKRDTQYF
size: .; J: TRBJ2-2; D: .; V: TRBV9; DNA: TGTGCCAGCAGCGTATATAGTTTTAACACCGGGGAGCTGTTTTTT; CDR3: CASSVYSFNTGELFF
size: .; J: TRBJ1-2; D: .; V: TRBV11-1; DNA: TGTGCCAGCAGCTGGGGAGGCTATGGCTACACCTTC; CDR3: CASSWGGYGYTF
size: .; J: TRBJ1-5; D: .; V: TRBV6-6; DNA: TGTGCCAGCAGTTACGTGGAACCCAATCAGCCCCAGCATTTT; CDR3: CASSYVEPNQPQHF
size: .; J: TRBJ1-1; D: TRBD1; V: TRBV7-3; DNA: TGTGCCAGCAGCTTATTGGGACAGGGGAACACTGAAGCTTTCTTT; CDR3: CASSLLGQGNTEAFF
size: .; J: TRBJ2-5; D: TRBD2; V: TRBV7-2; DNA: TGTGCCAGCAGCTTAGGCCCCCCAGCGGGGGGGCAAGAGACCCAGTACTTC; CDR3: CASSLGPPAGGQETQYF
size: .; J: TRBJ2-3; D: TRBD2; V: TRBV9; DNA: TGTGCCAGCAGCATCTGGACTAGCGGGAGCACAGATACGCAGTATTTT; CDR3: CASSIWTSGSTDTQYF
size: .; J: TRBJ1-5; D: TRBD1; V: TRBV19; DNA: TGTGCCAGTCAATACAGGGGCGCAGGGCAGCCCCAGCATTTT; CDR3: CASQYRGAGQPQHF
size: few; J: TRBJ1-1; D: .; V: TRBV11-2; DNA: TGTGCCAGCAGCTTAATCGGAACTGAAGCTTTCTTT; CDR3: CASSLIGTEAFF
size: once; J: TRBJ1-2; D: .; V: TRBV7-9; DNA: TGTGCCAGCAGCTCTGGCCAGGGAAGCTATGGCTACACCTTC; CDR3: CASSSGQGSYGYTF
size: .; J: TRBJ1-2; D: .; V: TRBV7-3; DNA: TGTGCCAGCAGCTCCCGGGCCCAGGGAGGCTACACCTTC; CDR3: CASSSRAQGGYTF
size: .; J: TRBJ1-5; D: .; V: TRBV10-2; DNA: TGCGCCAGCACTCCCCGCCTCGGCAGCAATCAGCCCCAGCATTTT; CDR3: CASTPRLGSNQPQHF
size: .; J: TRBJ1-1; D: .; V: TRBV5-1; DNA: TGCGCCAGCAGCTTGGGCGGGCGTGGGGGGGGCAACACTGAAGCTTTCTTT; CDR3: CASSLGGRGGGNTEAFF
size: .; J: TRBJ2-1; D: TRBD2; V: TRBV28; DNA: TGTGCCGGCTCACCCGGGACTAGCGGGGTGGACTACAATGAGCAGTTCTTC; CDR3: CAGSPGTSGVDYNEQFF
size: .; J: TRBJ2-5; D: .; V: TRBV30; DNA: TGTGCCTGGAGTGTTGCGGGGCTCCGGGGAGAGACCCAGTACTTC; CDR3: CAWSVAGLRGETQYF
size: .; J: TRBJ2-7; D: TRBD2; V: TRBV7-7; DNA: TGTGCCAGCAGCCCGGGACTAGCGGGATGGGAGCAGTACTTC; CDR3: CASSPGLAGWEQYF
size: .; J: TRBJ1-5; D: .; V: TRBV7-2; DNA: TGTGCCAGCAGCTTAGGAGGGGATCAGCCCCAGCATTTT; CDR3: CASSLGGDQPQHF
size: .; J: TRBJ2-2; D: .; V: TRBV5-1; DNA: TGCGCCAGCCGACCCAGACAGGACAACACCGGGGAGCTGTTTTTT; CDR3: CASRPRQDNTGELFF